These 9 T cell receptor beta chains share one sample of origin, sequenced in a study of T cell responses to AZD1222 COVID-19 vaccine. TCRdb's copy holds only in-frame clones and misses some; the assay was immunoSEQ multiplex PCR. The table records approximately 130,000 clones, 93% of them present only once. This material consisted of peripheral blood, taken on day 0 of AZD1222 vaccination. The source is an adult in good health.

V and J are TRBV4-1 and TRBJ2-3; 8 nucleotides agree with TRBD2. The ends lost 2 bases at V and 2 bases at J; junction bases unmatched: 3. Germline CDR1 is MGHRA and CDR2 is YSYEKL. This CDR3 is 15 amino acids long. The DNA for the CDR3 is TGCGCCAGCAGCCAATTTAGCGGGGACACAGATACGCAGTATTTT. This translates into CASSQFSGDTDTQYF.

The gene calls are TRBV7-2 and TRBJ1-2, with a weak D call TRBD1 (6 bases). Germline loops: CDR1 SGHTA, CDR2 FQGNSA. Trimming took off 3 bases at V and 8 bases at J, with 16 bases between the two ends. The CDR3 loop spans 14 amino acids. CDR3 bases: TGTGCCAGCAGCTTTGGGGGCCCCTACGGGGGCTACACCTTC. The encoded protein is CASSFGGPYGGYTF.

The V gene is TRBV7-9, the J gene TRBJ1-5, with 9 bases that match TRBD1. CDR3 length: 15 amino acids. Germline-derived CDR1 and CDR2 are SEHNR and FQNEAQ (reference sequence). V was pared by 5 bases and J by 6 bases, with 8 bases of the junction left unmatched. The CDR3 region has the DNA TGTGCCAGCAGCGCGGACAGGGGTAGTGGTCAGCCCCAGCATTTT. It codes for CASSADRGSGQPQHF.

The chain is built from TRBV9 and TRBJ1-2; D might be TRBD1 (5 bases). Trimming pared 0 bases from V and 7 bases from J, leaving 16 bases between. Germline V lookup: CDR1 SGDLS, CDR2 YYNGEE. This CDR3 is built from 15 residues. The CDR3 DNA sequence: TGTGCCAGCAGCGTAGCTGCGCAGGGAATAGGTGGCTACACCTTC. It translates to CASSVAAQGIGGYTF.

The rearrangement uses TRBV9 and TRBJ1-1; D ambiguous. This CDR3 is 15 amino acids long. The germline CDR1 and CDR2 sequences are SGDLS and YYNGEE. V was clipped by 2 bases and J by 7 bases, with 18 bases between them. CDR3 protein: CASSVDPRSGGEAFF. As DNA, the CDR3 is TGTGCCAGCAGCGTGGACCCGCGGAGTGGTGGTGAAGCTTTCTTT.

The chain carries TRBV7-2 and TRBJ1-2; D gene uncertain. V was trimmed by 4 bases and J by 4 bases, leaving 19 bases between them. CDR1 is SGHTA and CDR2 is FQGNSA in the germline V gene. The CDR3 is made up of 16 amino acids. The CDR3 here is CASSSSSRMAIYGYTF. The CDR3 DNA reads TGTGCCAGCAGCTCTTCGAGCCGGATGGCGATCTATGGCTACACCTTC.

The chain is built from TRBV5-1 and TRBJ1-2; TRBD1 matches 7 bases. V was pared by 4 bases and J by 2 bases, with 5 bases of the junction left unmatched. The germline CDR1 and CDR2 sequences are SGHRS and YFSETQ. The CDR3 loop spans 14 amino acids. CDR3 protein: CASSLGTENYGYTF. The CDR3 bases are TGCGCCAGCAGCCTAGGGACAGAGAACTATGGCTACACCTTC.

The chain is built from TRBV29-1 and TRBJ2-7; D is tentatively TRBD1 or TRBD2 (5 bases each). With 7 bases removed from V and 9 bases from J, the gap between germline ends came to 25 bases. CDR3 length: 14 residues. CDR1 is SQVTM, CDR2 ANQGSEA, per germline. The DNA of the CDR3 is TGCAGCGCCCCTGGGGGAACCAGGGTGGGGACGCAGTACTTC. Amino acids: CSAPGGTRVGTQYF.

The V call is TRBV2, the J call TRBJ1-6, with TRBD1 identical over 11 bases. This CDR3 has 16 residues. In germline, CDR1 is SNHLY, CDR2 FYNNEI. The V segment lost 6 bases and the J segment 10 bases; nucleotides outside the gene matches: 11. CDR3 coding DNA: TGTGCCAGCAGGCACTTGGGGACAGGGGGGCTCTCACCCCTCCACTTT. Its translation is CASRHLGTGGLSPLHF.